Following are 18 T cell receptor beta chains from one sample sequenced in a study of CD8 T cells in ankylosing spondylitis. TCRdb reprocessed the 5' RACE reads with MiXCR, giving one entry per CDR3 protein. This sample yields roughly 170,000 distinct CDR3 sequences, of which around 8.9% are seen a single time; approximately 15% belongs to the top ten. Sequencing used blood, either unsorted or a sorted T cell fraction (not recorded which). Receptors were obtained from a female donor with ankylosing spondylitis or in good health (not recorded which).

This clonotype was detected only a few times. The chain uses TRBV27 and TRBJ1-1, with D possibly being TRBD1 (6 bases). Trimming left V 6 bases short and J 0 bases short, with 17 bases between. The CDR3 runs 16 residues. CDR1 is MNHEY and CDR2 is SMNVEV in the germline V gene (reference sequence). The DNA of the CDR3 is TGTGCCAGCAGATCCATTGGGGGGCAGATGAACACTGAAGCTTTCTTT. Residues: CASRSIGGQMNTEAFF.

This clonotype appeared many times. The chain recombines TRBV7-9 with TRBJ2-1; D remains ambiguous. The CDR3 spans 12 residues. Trimming took 5 bases from V and 7 from J, leaving 9 bases between them. The germline V gene encodes CDR1 SEHNR and CDR2 FQNEAQ (reference sequence). The CDR3 DNA sequence: TGTGCCAGCAGCCGCGTAGAGAATGAGCAGTTCTTC. Translating gives CASSRVENEQFF.

This clonotype was counted many times. V and J are TRBV7-9 and TRBJ2-1; D is unclear. The CDR3 length is 13 residues. In germline, CDR1 is SEHNR, CDR2 FQNEAQ (reference sequence). V gave up 5 bases and J gave up 9 bases, with 14 bases separating them. Here the CDR3 DNA reads TGTGCCAGCAGCCTCCCAGGAAACCCTGAGCAGTTCTTC. This sequence encodes CASSLPGNPEQFF.

This clonotype has ten or more counts. The gene calls are TRBV4-3 and TRBJ1-6, with D possibly matching TRBD1 (5 bases). Germline V CDR1 and CDR2: LGHNA, YSLEER. There are 15 residues in the CDR3. Trimming took off 0 bases at V and 7 bases at J, with 10 bases between the two ends. This chain's CDR3 is CASSQDRDPNSPLHF. The CDR3, as DNA: TGCGCCAGCAGCCAAGATAGGGACCCCAATTCACCCCTCCACTTT.

The chain couples TRBV7-9 to TRBJ2-2, with D perhaps matching TRBD1 or TRBD2 (5 bases each). Per the germline V gene, CDR1 is SEHNR and CDR2 is FQNEAQ (reference sequence). Trimming cost V 4 bases and J 7 bases, with 16 bases left between them. The CDR3 covers 15 residues. The CDR3 DNA reads as TGTGCCAGCAGCTCCAAATGGGGACCCGGCGGGGAGCTGTTTTTT. Amino acids: CASSSKWGPGGELFF.

CDR3 protein: CATAPDGVNSPLHF. The CDR3 DNA sequence: TGTGCCACCGCCCCGGACGGAGTTAATTCACCCCTCCACTTT. The J gene is TRBJ1-6, the V gene TRBV24-1; D unresolved. The CDR3 has 14 residues. Trimming removed 9 bases from V and 6 bases from J, with 14 bases in between. Germline V gene sequence: CDR1 KGHDR, CDR2 SFDVKD.

The V and J genes are TRBV5-1 and TRBJ2-3; the match to TRBD1 covers 8 bases. V lost 0 bases and J lost 9; bases outside the gene matches: 6. Germline V lookup: CDR1 SGHRS, CDR2 YFSETQ. This CDR3 has 14 amino acids. The CDR3 nucleotides read TGCGCCAGCAGCTTGGGACAGGGGTCGTACACGCAGTATTTT. This codes for CASSLGQGSYTQYF.

J is TRBJ2-7 and V is TRBV30; D is ambiguous. This CDR3 is 12 amino acids long. V lost 3 bases to trimming and J lost 3 bases, with 9 bases between them. Germline loops: CDR1 GTSNPN, CDR2 SVGIG (reference sequence). CDR3 DNA sequence: TGTGCCTGGAGCTTAGCACACTACGAGCAGTACTTC. Translation gives CAWSLAHYEQYF. Based on the CDR3 plus reference TRBV30 and TRBJ2-7, the full variable domain is SQTIHQWPATLVQPVGSPLSLECTVEGTSNPNLYWYRQAAGRGLQLLFYSVGIGQISSEVPQNLSASRPQDRQFILSSKKLLLSDSGFYLCAWSLAHYEQYFGPGTRLTVT.

The rearrangement joins TRBV5-1 to TRBJ2-7, with 8 bases fitting TRBD2. In germline, CDR1 is SGHRS, CDR2 YFSETQ. V gave up 4 bases and J gave up 2 bases; unmatched junction bases: 11. The CDR3 contains 16 residues. Here the CDR3 reads CASSPGGGSPPYEQYF. The DNA for the CDR3 is TGCGCCAGCAGCCCCGGGGGGGGTAGTCCCCCCTACGAGCAGTACTTC.

This clonotype has a handful of counts. The gene calls are TRBV4-3 and TRBJ2-1; TRBD2 matches at 11 bases. The CDR3 runs to 17 residues. The V segment lost 2 bases and the J segment 7 bases; nucleotides outside the gene matches: 10. Germline V gene data show CDR1 as LGHNA and CDR2 as YSLEER. The CDR3 sequence is CASSQTLSGRARNEQFF. The CDR3 DNA sequence: TGCGCCAGCAGCCAAACCCTTAGCGGGAGGGCCCGGAATGAGCAGTTCTTC.

This clonotype came up many times. The chain combines TRBV4-2 with TRBJ1-2; perhaps TRBD1 as D (5 bases). This CDR3 has 12 amino acids. Germline CDR1 is LGHNA and CDR2 is YNFKEQ. Trimming pared 3 bases from V and 10 bases from J, leaving 12 bases between. CDR3 nucleotide sequence: TGTGCCAGCAGCCAGGGAACAGGCGACTACACCTTC. Protein product: CASSQGTGDYTF.

This clonotype was found a few times. The genes are TRBV3-1 and TRBJ2-6; D unclear. From germline, CDR1 is LGHDT and CDR2 YNNKEL (reference sequence). This CDR3 has 17 residues. V lost 3 bases and J lost 0, with 12 bases in between. The CDR3 is CASSQRQTLSGANVLTF. CDR3 sequence (DNA): TGTGCCAGCAGCCAGAGGCAGACCCTCTCTGGGGCCAACGTCCTGACTTTC.

The chain couples TRBV19 to TRBJ2-1, with 7 bases lining up with TRBD1. V lost 6 bases, J lost 6 bases, and 5 bases stayed unmatched. Germline values: CDR1 LNHDA, CDR2 SQIVND (reference sequence). The CDR3 sequence is 13 residues long. The CDR3 DNA is TGTGCCAGTAGCATGACAGGGATCAATGAGCAGTTCTTC. Translating it yields CASSMTGINEQFF.

This clonotype was seen more than once but under ten times. The V call is TRBV20-1, the J call TRBJ2-1; unclear D gene. CDR1 DFQATT and CDR2 SNEGSKA come from the germline V gene (reference sequence). Trimming removed 0 bases at V and 9 bases at J, with 12 bases between. This CDR3 contains 13 residues. The CDR3 DNA reads as TGCAGTGCTAGAGAAATGGCTAGTGGTGAGCAGTTCTTC. Protein: CSAREMASGEQFF.

The table lists this clonotype with a few counts. V gene TRBV4-3 combines with J gene TRBJ2-7; D is unresolved. The CDR3 length is 13 residues. Germline CDR1 LGHNA, CDR2 YSLEER. V lost 0 bases and J 1 base, leaving 4 bases between the germline ends. This chain's CDR3 is CASSQDKSYEQYF. The CDR3 DNA is TGCGCCAGCAGCCAAGATAAGTCCTACGAGCAGTACTTC.

The chain has TRBV6-5 and TRBJ2-7; 8 positions agree with TRBD1. CDR1 and CDR2 from the germline V gene are MNHEY and SVGAGI. The J segment lost 3 bases and the V segment lost 4 bases, leaving 5 bases of the junction unmatched. The CDR3 totals 14 residues. As DNA, the CDR3 is TGTGCCAGCAGTTTTGGACAGGGAGGCTACGAGCAGTACTTC. Its translation is CASSFGQGGYEQYF.

At least ten counts were recorded for this clonotype. The chain carries TRBV6-5 and TRBJ1-1; D call uncertain. The CDR3 totals 10 residues. Germline-derived CDR1 and CDR2 are MNHEY and SVGAGI. The V gene lost 8 bases and the J gene lost 5 bases, with 6 bases spanning the gap. The CDR3 protein is CASEGTEAFF. CDR3 DNA: TGTGCCAGCGAAGGTACTGAAGCTTTCTTT.

The sample holds many counts of this clonotype. J is TRBJ2-6 and V is TRBV29-1; D uncertain. Trimming took off 6 bases at V and 1 base at J, with 13 bases between the two ends. The CDR3 consists of 15 residues. Germline V gene data show CDR1 as SQVTM and CDR2 as ANQGSEA. The chain's CDR3 is CSVYDHDSGANVLTF. The DNA for the CDR3 is TGCAGCGTGTACGATCACGATTCTGGGGCCAACGTCCTGACTTTC.